The 28 T cell receptor beta chains presented below share a single source sample, sequenced in a study of blood T cell repertoires in COVID-19. Only in-frame clones appear in the TCRdb table, and some are missing; sequencing was by immunoSEQ multiplex PCR. Counted here are about 270,000 clones, 80% to 90% occurring once; the ten biggest clones make up 8% to 10%. Sequencing used peripheral blood. Receptor source: a woman between 50 and 59 years old who had recovered from COVID-19.

J is TRBJ2-2 and V is TRBV5-1; tentatively, D is TRBD1 (5 bases). Trimming took 9 bases from V and 6 from J, leaving 18 bases between them. This CDR3 has 14 residues. Per the germline V gene, CDR1 is SGHRS and CDR2 is YFSETQ. The CDR3 DNA is TGCGCCACTCGCCGAGACAGTTTATCCGGGGAGCTGTTTTTT. Amino acids: CATRRDSLSGELFF.

The V and J genes are TRBV6-2 or TRBV6-3 and TRBJ1-5, with 8 bases aligning to TRBD1. The CDR3 loop spans 19 amino acids. CDR1 is MNHEY, CDR2 SVGEGT, per germline. Unmatched junction bases numbered 21, after V lost 4 bases and J lost 7 bases. CDR3 protein: CASSSHPTGVFSVWQPQHF. CDR3 nucleotide sequence: TGTGCCAGCAGTTCTCACCCGACAGGGGTCTTTTCCGTCTGGCAGCCCCAGCATTTT.

The chain carries TRBV4-1 and TRBJ1-4; TRBD1 agrees at 8 bases. The V gene end was trimmed by 0 bases and the J gene end by 7 bases; junction bases not matched to a gene: 4. The CDR3 loop spans 15 amino acids. In germline, CDR1 is MGHRA, CDR2 YSYEKL. The CDR3 spells CASSQDRGQGEKLFF. In DNA, the CDR3 is TGCGCCAGCAGCCAAGATCGAGGACAGGGTGAAAAACTGTTTTTT.

This clone has a single count. The chain links TRBV6-5 to TRBJ1-1; TRBD1 aligns across 8 bases. The CDR3 is made up of 14 amino acids. Trimming cost V 6 bases and J 3 bases; bases outside gene matches: 6. From germline, CDR1 is MNHEY and CDR2 SVGAGI. Written as DNA, the CDR3 is TGTGCCAGCAGGGCGGGACAGGCTTACACTGAAGCTTTCTTT. Its protein product is CASRAGQAYTEAFF.

This clone has just one count. The chain combines TRBV10-3 with TRBJ1-5; 9 nucleotides agree with TRBD1. With 6 bases clipped from V and 4 bases from J, the junction kept 7 bases outside the gene matches. This CDR3 has 15 amino acids. Per the germline V gene, CDR1 is ENHRY and CDR2 is SYGVKD. The CDR3 here is CAIREGQGGNQPQHF. In DNA form, the CDR3 reads TGTGCCATCAGAGAGGGACAGGGAGGAAATCAGCCCCAGCATTTT.

The chain employs TRBV25-1 and TRBJ1-1; 9 bases line up with TRBD1. The length of the CDR3 is 15 residues. The germline gives CDR1 MGHDK, CDR2 SYGVNS. V shed 2 bases, J shed 6 bases, and the junction held 7 bases outside the gene matches. CDR3: CASSEPGQGFSEAFF. The CDR3 nucleotides are TGTGCCAGCAGTGAACCCGGACAGGGGTTCTCTGAAGCTTTCTTT.

This clone was seen only once. The chain recombines TRBV5-1 with TRBJ1-4; 7 positions match TRBD1. The length of the CDR3 is 13 residues. The germline gives CDR1 SGHRS, CDR2 YFSETQ. The ends lost 4 bases at V and 4 bases at J; junction bases unmatched: 1. DNA of the CDR3: TGCGCCAGCAGCCGGGACAGTAATGAAAAACTGTTTTTT. It codes for CASSRDSNEKLFF.

The gene calls are TRBV30 and TRBJ1-5, with D perhaps matching TRBD1 (6 bases). With 2 bases removed from V and 9 bases from J, the gap between germline ends came to 14 bases. Germline V CDR1 and CDR2: GTSNPN, SVGIG (reference sequence). CDR3 size: 13 residues. The CDR3 DNA sequence: TGTGCCTGGAGTCCAGTTTCAGGGGCGCCCCAGCATTTT. Translated, it gives CAWSPVSGAPQHF.

The chain carries TRBV28 and TRBJ1-5, with 7 bases aligning to TRBD1. Per germline, CDR1 MDHEN and CDR2 SYDVKM. V lost 6 bases, J lost 6 bases, and 5 bases stayed unmatched. This CDR3 has 13 residues. CDR3 sequence: CASSAGGGQPQHF. CDR3 in DNA: TGTGCCAGCAGCGCAGGGGGAGGTCAGCCCCAGCATTTT. Combining the CDR3 with reference TRBV28 and TRBJ1-5 gives the whole variable domain DVKVTQSSRYLVKRTGEKVFLECVQDMDHENMFWYRQDPGLGLRLIYFSYDVKMKEKGDIPEGYSVSREKKERFSLILESASTNQTSMYLCASSAGGGQPQHFGDGTRLSIL.

This sequence joins TRBV9 and TRBJ1-1; D not certain. The V and J ends lost 4 bases and 8 bases respectively, with 21 bases between them. The CDR3 runs 15 residues. CDR1 is SGDLS and CDR2 is YYNGEE in the germline V gene. CDR3 residues: CASSLTGHYGGEAFF. For the CDR3, the DNA is TGTGCCAGCAGCCTAACTGGTCACTATGGCGGGGAAGCTTTCTTT.

This sequence joins TRBV7-3 and TRBJ2-1; TRBD2 aligns across 11 bases. V was clipped by 4 bases and J by 2 bases; unmatched bases: 4. The length of the CDR3 is 16 residues. In germline, CDR1 is SGHTA, CDR2 FQGTGA. In nucleotides, the CDR3 is TGTGCCAGCAGCTCTCTTAGCGGGAGGGCCTACAATGAGCAGTTCTTC. Its translation: CASSSLSGRAYNEQFF.

This rearrangement joins TRBV24-1 to TRBJ2-1; possible D gene TRBD2, 5 bases. The CDR3 is made up of 16 amino acids. Germline V gene sequence: CDR1 KGHDR, CDR2 SFDVKD. V was trimmed by 4 bases and J by 7 bases, leaving 19 bases between them. The CDR3 sequence: CATSEARRTRGNEQFF. The CDR3 DNA follows: TGTGCCACCAGTGAAGCTCGGAGGACCCGGGGTAATGAGCAGTTCTTC.

This chain connects TRBV7-2 to TRBJ2-2, with 7 bases fitting TRBD2. Germline values: CDR1 SGHTA, CDR2 FQGNSA. This CDR3 comprises 17 residues. V dropped 5 bases and J dropped 5; count of bases not matched to a gene: 14. CDR3 loop: CASSPRWRGRRTGELFF. The CDR3 nucleotides are TGTGCCAGCAGCCCCAGATGGCGGGGGAGGCGTACCGGGGAGCTGTTTTTT.

The chain links TRBV11-2 to TRBJ2-2, with TRBD1 identical over 10 bases. The germline CDR1 and CDR2 sequences are SGHAT and FQNNGV. The V gene end was trimmed by 4 bases and the J gene end by 7 bases; junction bases not matched to a gene: 3. This CDR3 is built from 14 residues. The DNA of the CDR3 is TGTGCCAGCAGCTCGGGACAGGGGATCGGGGAGCTGTTTTTT. Protein product: CASSSGQGIGELFF. Full variable domain (rest looked up from reference TRBV11-2 and TRBJ2-2): EAGVAQSPRYKIIEKRQSVAFWCNPISGHATLYWYQQILGQGPKLLIQFQNNGVVDDSQLPKDRFSAERLKGVDSTLKIQPAKLEDSAVYLCASSSGQGIGELFFGEGSRLTVL.

For the CDR3, the DNA is TGTGCCAGCAGCCAAGACCGACAGGGGAACACTGAAGCTTTCTTT. As protein: CASSQDRQGNTEAFF. This sequence joins TRBV14 and TRBJ1-1; 7 nucleotides align to TRBD1. Germline-derived CDR1 and CDR2 are SGHDN and FVKESK. The CDR3 contains 15 residues. The trim removed 0 bases at V and 1 base at J, leaving 2 bases unmatched.

This clone has just a few counts. The chain uses TRBV7-9 and TRBJ2-1; 11 nucleotides line up with TRBD2. Germline V lookup: CDR1 SEHNR, CDR2 FQNEAQ (reference sequence). This CDR3 contains 16 residues. Trimming removed 5 bases from V and 8 bases from J; junction bases left unmatched: 11. CDR3 in DNA: TGTGCCAGCAGCACCCCCCTAGCGGGAGGAACATATGAGCAGTTCTTC. Its protein product is CASSTPLAGGTYEQFF.

The chain is built from TRBV28 and TRBJ1-2; no reliable D call. The V gene's germline CDR1 is MDHEN and CDR2 SYDVKM. CDR3 length: 12 amino acids. Here the CDR3 reads CGAGIDFYGYTF. In DNA, the CDR3 is TGTGGGGCGGGCATAGACTTCTATGGCTACACCTTC.

This clone was found once. CDR3 coding DNA: TGTGCCAGCAGCCATCCTCCGGGGGAGCTGTTTTTT. Residues: CASSHPPGELFF. The V gene is TRBV3-1 (or the pseudogene TRBV3-2), the J gene TRBJ2-2; D gene unclear. This CDR3 has 12 residues. CDR1 and CDR2 from the germline V gene are LGHDT and YNNKEL (reference sequence). Trimming took 3 bases from V and 8 from J, leaving 7 bases between them.

The chain joins TRBV7-9 to TRBJ2-1; TRBD2 matches at 7 bases. This CDR3 is built from 16 residues. The germline V gene encodes CDR1 SEHNR and CDR2 FQNEAQ (reference sequence). Trimming at V came to 0 bases and at J to 4 bases, leaving 6 bases not matched to a gene. CDR3 protein: CASSLALTSDYNEQFF. DNA of the CDR3: TGTGCCAGCAGCTTAGCGCTCACTAGCGATTACAATGAGCAGTTCTTC. The full variable domain, in which reference TRBV7-9 and TRBJ2-1 provide the parts outside the CDR3, is DTGVSQNPRHKITKRGQNVTFRCDPISEHNRLYWYRQTLGQGPEFLTYFQNEAQLEKSRLLSDRFSAERPKGSFSTLEIQRTEQGDSAMYLCASSLALTSDYNEQFFGPGTRLTVL.

This sequence joins TRBV6-5 and TRBJ2-7; 11 positions match TRBD2. The V and J ends lost 6 bases and 4 bases, in that order; junction bases with no gene match: 5. CDR3 size: 14 residues. Looked up from germline, CDR1 is MNHEY and CDR2 is SVGAGI. The CDR3: CASRTSGVIYEQYF. The CDR3 bases are TGTGCCAGCAGGACTAGCGGGGTGATATACGAGCAGTACTTC.

This clone was recorded once. The V and J genes are TRBV19 and TRBJ1-5, with 9 bases fitting TRBD1. CDR1 LNHDA and CDR2 SQIVND come from the germline V gene (reference sequence). V lost 5 bases to trimming and J lost 6 bases; unmatched junction nucleotides: 8. The CDR3 contains 15 residues. The CDR3 protein is CASSASDRGSQPQHF. CDR3 bases: TGTGCCAGTAGTGCAAGCGACAGGGGGAGTCAGCCCCAGCATTTT. Filled out from reference TRBV19 and TRBJ1-5, the complete variable domain reads DGGITQSPKYLFRKEGQNVTLSCEQNLNHDAMYWYRQDPGQGLRLIYYSQIVNDFQKGDIAEGYSVSREKKESFPLTVTSAQKNPTAFYLCASSASDRGSQPQHFGDGTRLSIL.

This chain connects TRBV27 to TRBJ2-2; TRBD2 matches 9 bases. The CDR3 consists of 16 residues. Germline-derived CDR1 and CDR2 are MNHEY and SMNVEV (reference sequence). The trim removed 4 bases at V and 1 base at J, leaving 4 bases unmatched. The CDR3 loop reads CASSSGLAQNTGELFF. Written as DNA, the CDR3 is TGTGCCAGCAGTTCGGGACTAGCTCAGAACACCGGGGAGCTGTTTTTT.

The V and J genes are TRBV6-5 and TRBJ1-1; D is perhaps TRBD1 (5 bases). V lost 6 bases to trimming and J lost 1 base, with 12 bases between them. CDR1 and CDR2 (germline): MNHEY, SVGAGI. This CDR3 has 14 residues. The CDR3 nucleotides are TGTGCCAGCAGGAAGGACACCGGGAACACTGAAGCTTTCTTT. This sequence encodes CASRKDTGNTEAFF.

The CDR3 region is CASSLRQGNTEAFF. CDR3 sequence (DNA): TGTGCCAGCAGCTTAAGACAGGGGAACACTGAAGCTTTCTTT. The chain carries TRBV13 and TRBJ1-1; 7 nucleotides align to TRBD1. CDR3 size: 14 residues. V shed 2 bases, J shed 1 base, and the junction held 1 base outside the gene matches. Germline values: CDR1 PRHDT, CDR2 FYEKMQ (reference sequence).

The chain employs TRBV7-9 and TRBJ2-7; a weak D match, TRBD2 (6 bases). The V and J ends lost 4 bases and 5 bases respectively, with 9 bases between them. CDR1 and CDR2 (germline): SEHNR, FQNEAQ (reference sequence). This CDR3 has 12 residues. For the CDR3, the DNA is TGTGCCAGCAGCTGGGGGGAGGACGAGCAGTACTTC. Its protein is CASSWGEDEQYF.

V and J are TRBV21-1 and TRBJ2-7; the table calls TRBD1, which could not be checked here. TRBV21-1 is reported as a pseudogene. The CDR3 totals 19 residues. Written as DNA, the CDR3 is TGTGCCAGCAGCAAAGCTCCGGGACAGGGGGAGGAAGAGATCTACGAGCAGTACTTC. Its protein is CASSKAPGQGEEEIYEQYF.

This chain's CDR3 is CASRQRETGEQYF. CDR3 DNA sequence: TGCGCCAGCAGGCAGCGGGAGACGGGGGAGCAGTACTTC. This chain links TRBV5-1 with TRBJ2-7; TRBD2 matches 8 bases. CDR3 length: 13 residues. Germline V gives CDR1 SGHRS, CDR2 YFSETQ. The V gene end was trimmed by 5 bases and the J gene end by 7 bases; junction bases not matched to a gene: 8.

The chain combines TRBV18 with TRBJ1-1; possible D gene TRBD1, 5 bases. Germline V gene data show CDR1 as KGHSH and CDR2 as LQKENI. The CDR3 is 15 amino acids. Trimming took off 3 bases at V and 4 bases at J, with 15 bases between the two ends. The CDR3 loop reads CASSPTPGVSTEAFF. For the CDR3, the DNA is TGTGCCAGCTCACCGACCCCGGGGGTGAGCACTGAAGCTTTCTTT.